These T cell receptor beta chains were read from a single sample in a study of human T cells and chemical hapten exposure. TCRdb itself ran the RACE reads through MiXCR, one entry per CDR3 protein. The sample lists around 300,000 distinct CDR3 sequences; 5.5% to 8% were seen once. This specimen was whole blood, taken in connection with sensitization to the hapten diphenylcyclopropenone (DPC). The receptors were sampled from a woman aged 18 to 35 with alopecia areata. Some clones in this sample may be carry-over from other donors' samples. Both conserved end residues are part of each CDR3. The D gene is left open where the match is weak. A row's size may be missing; if present it is once, few, many or a size class.

>NA|TRBJ2-5|many|TRBV29-1
CSVDSDQETQYF
TGCAGCGTGGACAGTGATCAAGAGACCCAGTACTTC
>NA|TRBJ2-2|few|TRBV12-5
CASGTLSGELFF
TGTGCTAGTGGTACACTAAGCGGGGAGCTGTTTTTT
>NA|TRBJ1-5|few|TRBV7-2
CASSLKGGPSNQPQHF
TGTGCCAGCAGCTTAAAGGGGGGGCCTAGCAATCAGCCCCAGCATTTT
>NA|TRBJ1-4|NA|TRBV20-1
CSAWSATNEKLFF
TGCAGTGCGTGGAGTGCAACTAATGAAAAACTGTTTTTT
>NA|TRBJ1-1|many|TRBV2
CASKRSVNTEAFF
TGTGCCAGCAAAAGGTCCGTTAACACTGAAGCTTTCTTT
>NA|TRBJ1-1|many|TRBV7-8
CASSTRGTRNTEAFF
TGTGCCAGCAGCACTAGGGGGACGAGGAACACTGAAGCTTTCTTT
>TRBD1|TRBJ1-6|NA|TRBV12-3/TRBV12-4
CASSNDRGPSPLHF
TGTGCCAGCAGTAATGACAGGGGTCCCTCACCCCTCCACTTT
>NA|TRBJ2-7|few|TRBV27
CASSPGWGRGYEQYF
TGTGCCAGCAGCCCCGGCTGGGGGCGCGGGTACGAGCAGTACTTC
>NA|TRBJ1-6|NA|TRBV6-2/TRBV6-3
CASSYPRSPLHF
TGTGCCAGCAGTTACCCGAGATCACCCCTCCACTTT
>TRBD2|TRBJ2-4|many|TRBV5-1
CASSLGLAANIQYF
TGCGCCAGCAGCTTGGGACTAGCGGCGAACATTCAGTACTTC
>NA|TRBJ2-4|NA|TRBV4-1
CASSQEAAQNIQYF
TGCGCCAGCAGCCAAGAGGCAGCCCAAAACATTCAGTACTTC
>TRBD1|TRBJ1-1|NA|TRBV7-6
CASVAGTGIHTEAFF
TGTGCCAGCGTTGCCGGGACAGGGATCCACACTGAAGCTTTCTTT
>TRBD2|TRBJ2-3|many|TRBV5-5
CASSGGLAGRRTDTQYF
TGTGCCAGCAGCGGAGGACTAGCGGGGCGTCGCACAGATACGCAGTATTTT
>NA|TRBJ2-5|NA|TRBV10-3
CAISETLGHQETQYF
TGTGCCATCAGCGAGACATTGGGACACCAAGAGACCCAGTACTTC
>TRBD2|TRBJ2-3|few|TRBV27
CASSPRLAGLVTDTQYF
TGTGCCAGCAGTCCGCGACTAGCGGGGCTCGTCACAGATACGCAGTATTTT
>NA|TRBJ1-6|NA|TRBV7-9
CASSLDGRSPLHF
TGTGCCAGCAGCCTGGACGGGAGGTCACCCCTCCACTTT
>NA|TRBJ1-1|few|TRBV5-1
CASSLEGADNEAFF
TGCGCCAGCAGCTTGGAAGGGGCTGATAATGAAGCTTTCTTT
>TRBD2|TRBJ2-7|NA|TRBV28
CASSSIGEGNEQYF
TGTGCCAGCAGTTCCATCGGGGAGGGCAACGAGCAGTACTTC
>NA|TRBJ2-1|many|TRBV10-2
CASSEDEGTSYEQFF
TGCGCCAGCAGTGAAGATGAAGGGACAAGCTATGAGCAGTTCTTC
>NA|TRBJ1-1|NA|TRBV25-1
CASSALEITEAFF
TGTGCCAGCAGTGCGTTGGAAATCACTGAAGCTTTCTTT
>NA|TRBJ1-3|many|TRBV9
CASSVGQGSPGNTIYF
TGTGCCAGCAGCGTAGGCCAGGGAAGCCCTGGAAACACCATATATTTT
>NA|TRBJ2-7|many|TRBV5-1
CASSPRSGAEYEQYF
TGCGCCAGCAGCCCTCGGTCGGGGGCTGAATACGAGCAGTACTTC
>NA|TRBJ1-1|NA|TRBV4-2
CASSRIGDLNTEAFF
TGTGCCAGCAGTCGGATAGGGGATCTGAACACTGAAGCTTTCTTT
>NA|TRBJ1-5|few|TRBV5-5
CASSSKIQGPNSNQPQHF
TGTGCCAGCAGCTCTAAGATACAGGGCCCTAATAGCAATCAGCCCCAGCATTTT
>NA|TRBJ1-6|NA|TRBV27
CASSLVTVYNSPLHF
TGTGCCAGCAGTTTGGTGACAGTTTATAATTCACCCCTCCACTTT
>TRBD1|TRBJ2-3|many|TRBV3-1
CASSRDRTGGTADTQYF
TGTGCCAGCAGCCGGGACAGGACAGGGGGAACCGCAGATACGCAGTATTTT
>NA|TRBJ2-7|many|TRBV4-3
CASSQEGAESYEQYF
TGCGCCAGCAGCCAAGAAGGAGCGGAATCCTACGAGCAGTACTTC
>TRBD1|TRBJ2-1|few|TRBV13
CASSLETGAPNEQFF
TGTGCCAGCAGCTTAGAGACAGGGGCCCCCAATGAGCAGTTCTTC
>NA|TRBJ1-2|many|TRBV7-2
CASSLQQETYGYTF
TGTGCCAGCAGCTTGCAACAGGAGACATATGGCTACACCTTC
>TRBD1|TRBJ1-6|NA|TRBV6-5
CASSYSTGTKDSPLHF
TGTGCCAGCAGTTACTCGACAGGGACGAAGGATTCACCCCTCCACTTT
>NA|TRBJ2-3|NA|TRBV6-1
CASRTTGSSDTQYF
TGTGCCAGCAGAACCACAGGGTCGTCAGATACGCAGTATTTT
>NA|TRBJ1-2|few|TRBV5-1
CASSPDSAYYGYTF
TGCGCCAGCAGCCCGGACTCCGCATACTATGGCTACACCTTC
>TRBD2|TRBJ2-5|NA|TRBV15
CATSRDHRGLARGAQYF
TGTGCCACCAGCAGAGATCACCGGGGACTAGCCAGGGGGGCCCAGTACTTC
>TRBD2|TRBJ2-5|few|TRBV12-5
CASGPGLAFQETQYF
TGTGCTAGTGGTCCGGGACTAGCTTTCCAAGAGACCCAGTACTTC
>NA|TRBJ2-7|many|TRBV7-9
CASSTGGSPSYEQYF
TGTGCCAGCAGCACCGGAGGCAGCCCATCCTACGAGCAGTACTTC
>TRBD1|TRBJ1-5|few|TRBV27
CASREGQGTDQPQHF
TGTGCCAGCCGGGAGGGACAGGGGACAGATCAGCCCCAGCATTTT
>NA|TRBJ1-1|many|TRBV7-6
CASSLGVINTEAFF
TGTGCCAGCAGCTTAGGGGTAATAAACACTGAAGCTTTCTTT
>NA|TRBJ2-7|NA|TRBV3-1
CASSPGLLIYEQYF
TGTGCCAGCAGCCCTGGACTTCTTATCTACGAGCAGTACTTC
>TRBD1|TRBJ2-2|few|TRBV9
CASSVGGGTGKAGELFF
TGTGCCAGCAGCGTAGGGGGAGGGACAGGGAAGGCCGGGGAGCTGTTTTTT
>TRBD1|TRBJ2-6|many|TRBV6-4
CASSDSVGGLSGANVLTF
TGTGCCAGCAGTGACTCAGTAGGGGGCCTATCTGGGGCCAACGTCCTGACTTTC
>NA|TRBJ2-5|many|TRBV7-9
CASRMSGQETQYF
TGTGCCAGCAGGATGAGCGGGCAAGAGACCCAGTACTTC
>TRBD2|TRBJ2-7|NA|TRBV18
CASSPTSGGSYEQYF
TGTGCCAGCTCTCCGACTAGCGGCGGCTCCTACGAGCAGTACTTC
>NA|TRBJ1-2|many|TRBV29-1
CSVGQQANYGYTF
TGCAGCGTTGGACAGCAAGCTAACTATGGCTACACCTTC
>NA|TRBJ2-7|many|TRBV27
CASSFRAVPDEQYF
TGTGCCAGCAGTTTCAGGGCCGTCCCGGACGAGCAGTACTTC
>NA|TRBJ2-1|few|TRBV6-4
CASSDSRSGYNEQFF
TGTGCCAGCAGTGACTCCCGATCAGGGTACAATGAGCAGTTCTTC